This is a list of T cell receptor beta chains from one sample in a study of T cell repertoires in cytomegalovirus infection. MiXCR, applied by TCRdb to the reads, yields one record per CDR3 protein. The sample lists some 700,000 distinct CDR3 sequences, under 40% occurring once. The specimen sequenced was PBMCs. The receptor source for this set is a human donor in good health (CMV status not recorded). Some clones in this sample may be carry-over from other donors' samples. Both conserved end residues are trimmed from each CDR3. Each record gives: V gene, CDR3 protein.

v_call: TRBV7-2; cdr3_aa: ASSLMVSGNTIY
v_call: TRBV7-6; cdr3_aa: ASSHKTSGYNEQF
v_call: TRBV19; cdr3_aa: ASSTLSSEAF
v_call: TRBV6-1; cdr3_aa: ASRIQGASTEAF
v_call: TRBV7-5; cdr3_aa: ISVPEATRQGPSVNQPQH
v_call: TRBV6-4; cdr3_aa: ASSDPERGAAQETQY
v_call: TRBV24-1; cdr3_aa: ATSTRNEKLF
v_call: TRBV4-1; cdr3_aa: ASSQPTGIYGYT
v_call: TRBV4-2; cdr3_aa: ASSQEGLAGGRYITGELF
v_call: TRBV12-3/TRBV12-4; cdr3_aa: ASSPGGISNYGYT
v_call: TRBV29-1; cdr3_aa: SVGESSAPGELF
v_call: TRBV29-1; cdr3_aa: SVDMSTDTQY
v_call: TRBV7-2; cdr3_aa: ASSRLAEVGSEQF
v_call: TRBV12-3/TRBV12-4; cdr3_aa: ASSAHLGTSNQPQH
v_call: TRBV27; cdr3_aa: ASRPMVGDYQPQH
v_call: TRBV12-3/TRBV12-4; cdr3_aa: ASSGVQARF
v_call: TRBV7-2; cdr3_aa: ASSTLVQETQY
v_call: TRBV2; cdr3_aa: ASLRFLNTEAF
v_call: TRBV5-1; cdr3_aa: ASSLEADSFTDTQY
v_call: TRBV7-2; cdr3_aa: ASSFAPTGLNTEAF
v_call: TRBV20-1; cdr3_aa: STQRGGPYNEQF
v_call: TRBV7-8; cdr3_aa: ASSSDQWAGDTEAF
v_call: TRBV6-6; cdr3_aa: ASSYDVSGNTIY
v_call: TRBV28; cdr3_aa: ASSFSSTRREQY
v_call: TRBV20-1; cdr3_aa: SARAGQGQETQY
v_call: TRBV18; cdr3_aa: ASSPPASRRLSLDTEAF
v_call: TRBV28; cdr3_aa: ASSFSRNEQY
v_call: TRBV28; cdr3_aa: ASSWAPHSYEQY
v_call: TRBV19; cdr3_aa: ASSPRGTLNSPLH
v_call: TRBV29-1; cdr3_aa: SVVPPTTMRSSQF
v_call: TRBV12-3/TRBV12-4; cdr3_aa: ASSLGGEGFDSPLH
v_call: TRBV20-1; cdr3_aa: SVGRVNNEQF
v_call: TRBV4-1; cdr3_aa: ASSQFGDRVNIQY
v_call: TRBV6-1; cdr3_aa: ASSEMESGVYNEQF
v_call: TRBV20-1; cdr3_aa: SAREHGYNEQF